These T cell receptor beta chains were read from a single sample in a study of blood T cells in healthy people across ages. One entry per CDR3 protein, called by TCRdb with MiXCR from the 5' RACE reads. The sample has 550,000 to 750,000 distinct CDR3 sequences; roughly 20% are singletons. Source material: blood. All receptors derive from a man aged 65-85 years in good health. CDR3s include the opening cysteine and the closing phenylalanine or tryptophan. A D gene is named only where the DNA matches it firmly. Clone size appears in some rows only: once, few, many, or a class for an expanded clone.

D gene | clone size | J gene | V gene | CDR3 DNA | CDR3 protein
. | . | TRBJ1-1 | TRBV3-1 | TGTGCCAGCAGCCAAAATAGGGGCCTCGGTGATACAGCTTTCTTT | CASSQNRGLGDTAFF
. | many | TRBJ2-5 | TRBV5-1 | TGCGCCAGCAGCTTAGGGAAATCCCAAGAGACCCAGTACTTC | CASSLGKSQETQYF
. | . | TRBJ2-1 | TRBV2 | TGTGCCAGCTGCACTAGAGGCTTCTCCTACAATGAGCAGTTCTTC | CASCTRGFSYNEQFF
TRBD2 | . | TRBJ2-3 | TRBV6-1 | TGTGCCAGCAGTCGTGGACTAGCCGGCACGCAGTATTTT | CASSRGLAGTQYF
TRBD2 | few | TRBJ2-5 | TRBV7-6 | TGTGCCAGCAGCGCGGGACTAGCGGGAATGGGTCGCGGAGAGACCCAGTACTTC | CASSAGLAGMGRGETQYF
. | . | TRBJ2-7 | TRBV13 | TGTGCCAGCAGCTTACTTCCCAGGGACTACGAGCAGTACTTC | CASSLLPRDYEQYF
TRBD1 | . | TRBJ2-3 | TRBV7-6 | TGTGCCAGCAGCCCAGGACAGGGGTGGGATGCGCAGTATTTT | CASSPGQGWDAQYF
. | few | TRBJ2-4 | TRBV12-3/TRBV12-4 | TGTGCCAGCAGTTTAGGGAGTCAGGGAAGGGACAAAAACATTCAGTACTTC | CASSLGSQGRDKNIQYF
. | . | TRBJ2-1 | TRBV28 | TGTGCCAGCAGGGGACTCCTCGACTACAATGAGCAGTTCTTC | CASRGLLDYNEQFF
. | few | TRBJ2-7 | TRBV5-1 | TGCGCCAGCAGGGAAAGTGCCTACGAGCAGTACTTC | CASRESAYEQYF
TRBD1 | few | TRBJ2-3 | TRBV19 | TGTGCCAGTAGTAGTGACAGGGGCACAGATACGCAGTATTTT | CASSSDRGTDTQYF
. | . | TRBJ2-3 | TRBV27 | TGTGCCAGCGGCGGGCCTAACACAGATACGCAGTATTTT | CASGGPNTDTQYF
TRBD2 | many | TRBJ2-1 | TRBV12-3/TRBV12-4 | TGTGCCAGCAGTTCGGGACTAGCGGGAGTCAATGAGCAGTTCTTC | CASSSGLAGVNEQFF
. | few | TRBJ2-2 | TRBV5-1 | TGCGCCAGCAGCACCCGGTCGGGCAGATCGAACACCGGGGAGCTGTTTTTT | CASSTRSGRSNTGELFF
. | few | TRBJ2-5 | TRBV5-1 | TGCGCCAGCAGCCTGAAGATGGAGACCCAGTACTTC | CASSLKMETQYF
. | . | TRBJ2-2 | TRBV3-1 | TGTGCGTCCCGGCCGCCTGGCGCCGGGGAGCTGTTTTTT | CASRPPGAGELFF
TRBD1 | few | TRBJ2-3 | TRBV14 | TGTGCCGGCAGCCCGCGACAGGGGGTAACAGATACGCAGTATTTT | CAGSPRQGVTDTQYF
. | . | TRBJ1-4 | TRBV19 | TGTGCCAGTAATGTCGGGGGCGGGTATGAAAAACTGTTTTTT | CASNVGGGYEKLFF
TRBD1 | . | TRBJ1-6 | TRBV27 | TGTGCCAGCAGTTGGGACAGGGCGAATTCACCCCTCCACTTT | CASSWDRANSPLHF
. | . | TRBJ1-5 | TRBV3-1 | TGTGCCAGCAGCCAATCCGACAGGAATCAGCCCCAGCATTTT | CASSQSDRNQPQHF
TRBD1 | once | TRBJ1-5 | TRBV12-3/TRBV12-4 | TGTGCCAGCAGTTTTGGGGACAGGGGTTCCAATCAGCCCCAGCATTTT | CASSFGDRGSNQPQHF
. | . | TRBJ2-7 | TRBV28 | TGTGCCAGCAGCCAATACGGGGACGAGCAGTACTTC | CASSQYGDEQYF
. | many | TRBJ2-3 | TRBV7-2 | TGTGCCAGCAGCTTAGCGCATAGCACAGATACGCAGTATTTT | CASSLAHSTDTQYF
. | . | TRBJ2-1 | TRBV10-3 | TGTGCCATCAGTGAGTTTACAGCGCCCTACAATGAGCAGTTCTTC | CAISEFTAPYNEQFF
. | . | TRBJ2-7 | TRBV11-2 | TGTGCCAGCAGCTCGGCCCAGTTGGGCTTCAGTTCCTACGAGCAGTACTTC | CASSSAQLGFSSYEQYF
. | few | TRBJ2-7 | TRBV20-1 | TGCAGTGCTAGAGATTGGAGGGGTGGGTACGAGCAGTACTTC | CSARDWRGGYEQYF
. | . | TRBJ2-1 | TRBV20-1 | TGCAGTGCAGCCGGAGGCAAAAACAATGAGCAGTTCTTC | CSAAGGKNNEQFF
. | . | TRBJ2-2 | TRBV20-1 | TGCAGTGCTAGAGAGGGAGGCCCTTTGGCCGGGGAGCTGTTTTTT | CSAREGGPLAGELFF
. | once | TRBJ2-1 | TRBV18 | TGTGCCAGCCATTCCATGGGCGGATACAATGAGCAGTTCTTC | CASHSMGGYNEQFF
. | . | TRBJ2-5 | TRBV29-1 | TGCAGCGGAAACAGGGGACTCCAAGAGACCCAGTACTTC | CSGNRGLQETQYF
. | few | TRBJ2-2 | TRBV20-1 | TGCAGTGCTAGGATAGGGGGCGCCTCCGGGGGGCTGTTTTTT | CSARIGGASGGLFF
. | . | TRBJ2-7 | TRBV20-1 | TGCAGTGCTAGAAGTCGCAGGGACACAGCCTACGAGCAGTACTTC | CSARSRRDTAYEQYF
TRBD1 | . | TRBJ1-2 | TRBV5-6 | TGTGCCAGCAGCTCCACAGGGGTGGGCTATGGCTACACCTTC | CASSSTGVGYGYTF
. | . | TRBJ2-3 | TRBV20-1 | TGCAGTGCCCGATCCATGTCACCCCCCGGACGAAGGCAGTATTTT | CSARSMSPPGRRQYF
TRBD1 | few | TRBJ1-2 | TRBV18 | TGTGCCAGCTCACCACCACCGGGACAGAACGAGTATGGCTACACCTTC | CASSPPPGQNEYGYTF
. | many | TRBJ2-7 | TRBV10-2 | TGCGCCAGCAGTGAGTCGTTTAGGACATTTGCCTACGAGCAGTACTTC | CASSESFRTFAYEQYF
TRBD2 | . | TRBJ2-7 | TRBV12-3/TRBV12-4 | TGTGCCAGCAGCTCCTCTAGCGGGAGAATCCACGAGCAGTACTTC | CASSSSSGRIHEQYF
TRBD1 | few | TRBJ2-3 | TRBV28 | TGTGCCAGCAGTTTCCCTACCGGGACAGCGGACACAGATACGCAGTATTTT | CASSFPTGTADTDTQYF
TRBD1 | . | TRBJ2-2 | TRBV20-1 | TGCAGTGCTAGAGAGCGCGGGCAGGGGGCAGTCATCACCGGGGAGCTGTTTTTT | CSARERGQGAVITGELFF
TRBD2 | . | TRBJ2-1 | TRBV4-3 | TGCGCCAGCAGCCAAGATTACCAGCGGGAAGGGAATGAGCAGTTCTTC | CASSQDYQREGNEQFF